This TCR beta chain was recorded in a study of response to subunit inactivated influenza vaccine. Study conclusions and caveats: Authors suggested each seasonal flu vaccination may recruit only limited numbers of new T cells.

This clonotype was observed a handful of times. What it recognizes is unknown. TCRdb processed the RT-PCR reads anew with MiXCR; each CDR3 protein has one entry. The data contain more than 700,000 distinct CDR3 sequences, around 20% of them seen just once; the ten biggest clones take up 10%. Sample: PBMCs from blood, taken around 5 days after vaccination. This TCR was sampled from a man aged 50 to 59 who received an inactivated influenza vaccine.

CDR3 amino acids: CASSPGLAGGPLDTQYF. As DNA, the CDR3 is TGTGCCAGCAGCCCAGGACTAGCGGGGGGGCCTCTCGATACGCAGTATTTT. The chain has TRBV7-2 and TRBJ2-3; 15 bases line up with TRBD2. Germline values: CDR1 SGHTA, CDR2 FQGNSA. V trimming: 5 bases; J trimming: 6 bases; junction bases outside the gene matches: 9. The CDR3 runs 17 residues.